Given below is one T cell receptor beta chain in context. Its antigen remains unidentified. The same CDR3 is also encoded by other DNA sequences in this sample. The data are from a study of cytomegalovirus exposure and HLA in healthy donors. Broader study findings: 87-base-pair reads could not separate some V segments, including TRBV6-2 and TRBV6-3. TCR beta V segments were, for the most part, productive about 90% or about 30% of the time in an earlier analysis. Later, an analysis found that common viral pathogens appeared to be linked with several of the most significant clusters. A list of around 150 TCR beta chains associated with cytomegalovirus was given.

Germline-derived CDR1 and CDR2 are MNHEY and SVGAGI. V was clipped by 6 bases and J by 4 bases, with 8 bases between them. This CDR3 is 12 amino acids long. PCR used 60 Vbeta primers and 13 Jbeta primers. Some clones are missing from TCRdb's copy, which holds only in-frame ones; the method was immunoSEQ multiplex PCR. The sample has 35,000 to 45,000 clones. The sequence was collected from a man aged 35-49 years in good health and CMV-seropositive. The gene calls are TRBV6-5 and TRBJ2-3; D is perhaps TRBD2 (6 bases). The sequenced sample consisted of PBMCs. CDR3 residues: CASRGTSDTQYF. The CDR3 region has the DNA TGTGCCAGCAGGGGGACTTCAGATACGCAGTATTTT.